This T cell receptor beta chain was captured by sequencing in a study of vaccination effects on CD4 cells after COVID-19. Study as a whole: Before sequencing, viral peptide pools were used by the ViraFEST assay to expand antigen-specific CD4+ T cells. Cultures of some 1.8 million PBMC per well contained roughly 9.4 IU/ml IL-2 plus 10 ug/ml peptides.

Culture lasted roughly eleven days before CD4+ T cell isolation. Every participant took two doses of the BNT162b2 or mRNA-1273 vaccine. Nobody among the vaccine recipients had prior SARS-CoV-2 infection (nucleocapsid antibodies were negative). Profiled with immunoSEQ multiplex PCR; TCRdb holds only in-frame clones, not every one. The sample lists approximately 66,000 clones, around 80% occurring once. CDR1 is MNHEY, CDR2 SVGAGI, per germline. There are 14 residues in the CDR3. The ends lost 2 bases at V and 5 bases at J; junction bases unmatched: 4. On this clone itself: The target antigen is unknown.

This sample comprised CD4+ T cells from PBMCs cultured without peptide, obtained after COVID-19 vaccination. The chain carries TRBV6-5 and TRBJ2-5, with 8 bases fitting TRBD1. This receptor was taken from a human donor who received a COVID-19 vaccine. CDR3: CASSYDRGLETQYF. CDR3 in DNA: TGTGCCAGCAGTTACGACAGGGGCTTGGAGACCCAGTACTTC.